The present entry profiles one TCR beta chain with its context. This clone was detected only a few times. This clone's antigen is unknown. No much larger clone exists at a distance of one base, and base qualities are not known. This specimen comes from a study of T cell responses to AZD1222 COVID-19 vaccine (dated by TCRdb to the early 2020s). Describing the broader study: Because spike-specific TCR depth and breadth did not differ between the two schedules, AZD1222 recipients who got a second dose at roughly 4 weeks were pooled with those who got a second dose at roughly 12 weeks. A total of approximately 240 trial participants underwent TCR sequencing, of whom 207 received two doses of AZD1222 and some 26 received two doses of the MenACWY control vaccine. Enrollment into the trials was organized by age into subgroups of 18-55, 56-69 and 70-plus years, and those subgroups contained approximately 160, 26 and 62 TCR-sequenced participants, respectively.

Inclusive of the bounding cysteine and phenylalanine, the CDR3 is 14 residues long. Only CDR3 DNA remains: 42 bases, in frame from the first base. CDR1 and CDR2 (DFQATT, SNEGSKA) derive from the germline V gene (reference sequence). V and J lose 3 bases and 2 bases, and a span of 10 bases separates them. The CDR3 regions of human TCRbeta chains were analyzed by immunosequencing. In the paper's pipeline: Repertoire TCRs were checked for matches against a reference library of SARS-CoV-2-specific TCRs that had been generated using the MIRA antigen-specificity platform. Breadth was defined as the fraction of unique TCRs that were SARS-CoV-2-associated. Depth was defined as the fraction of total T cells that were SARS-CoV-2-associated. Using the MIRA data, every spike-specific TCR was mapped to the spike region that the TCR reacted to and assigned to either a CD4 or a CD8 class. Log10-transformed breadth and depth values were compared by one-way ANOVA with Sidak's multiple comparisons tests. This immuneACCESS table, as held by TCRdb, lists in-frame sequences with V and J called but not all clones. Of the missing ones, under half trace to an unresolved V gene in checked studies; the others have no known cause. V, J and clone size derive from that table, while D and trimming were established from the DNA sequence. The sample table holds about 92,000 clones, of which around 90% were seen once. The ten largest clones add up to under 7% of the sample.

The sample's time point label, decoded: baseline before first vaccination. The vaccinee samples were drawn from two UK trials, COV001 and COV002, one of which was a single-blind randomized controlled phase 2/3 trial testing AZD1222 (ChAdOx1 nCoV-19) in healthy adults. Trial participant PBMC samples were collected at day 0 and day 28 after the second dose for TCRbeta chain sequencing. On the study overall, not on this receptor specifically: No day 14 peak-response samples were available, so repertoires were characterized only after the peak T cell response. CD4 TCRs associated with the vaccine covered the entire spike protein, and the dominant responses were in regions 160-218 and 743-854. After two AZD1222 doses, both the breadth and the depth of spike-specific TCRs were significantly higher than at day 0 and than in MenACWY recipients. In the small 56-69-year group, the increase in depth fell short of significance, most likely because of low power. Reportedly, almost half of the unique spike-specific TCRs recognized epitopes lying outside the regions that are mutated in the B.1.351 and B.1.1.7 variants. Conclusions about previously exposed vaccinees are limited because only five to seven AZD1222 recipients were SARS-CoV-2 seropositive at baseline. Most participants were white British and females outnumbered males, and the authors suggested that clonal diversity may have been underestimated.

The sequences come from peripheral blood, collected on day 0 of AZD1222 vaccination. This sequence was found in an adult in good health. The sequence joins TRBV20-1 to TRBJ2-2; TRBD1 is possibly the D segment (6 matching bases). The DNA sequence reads TGCAGTGCTAGTAGACAGGTCAACACCGGGGAGCTGTTTTTT. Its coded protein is CSASRQVNTGELFF.